Listed below are T cell receptor beta chains from one sample, sequenced in a study of T cells in Graves' hyperthyroidism and ophthalmopathy. MiXCR, run by TCRdb on the multiplex PCR reads, gives a single entry per CDR3 protein. The data hold hundreds of thousands of distinct CDR3 sequences, with 20% to 25% observed a single time. Sequencing was performed on blood. The receptors were gathered from a man aged 45-60 years with Graves' hyperthyroidism. CDR3s include the opening cysteine and the closing phenylalanine or tryptophan. D genes are given only for firm matches. For some rows the clone size is stated as once, few or many, or as a class when expanded; others skip it.

>TRBV12-3/TRBV12-4|NA|13|NA|TRBJ2-2
TGTGCCAGCACCCCCGTTGTACGCGGGGAGCTGTTTTTT
CASTPVVRGELFF
>TRBV11-3|TRBD1|14|NA|TRBJ2-7
TGTGCCAGCAGCTCCGGGACAGCAAGCTACGAGCAGTACTTC
CASSSGTASYEQYF
>TRBV27|TRBD2|14|NA|TRBJ2-7
TGTGCCAGCAGTTGGGCAGGGAGGGGTTACGAGCAGTACTTC
CASSWAGRGYEQYF
>TRBV28|TRBD2|15|many|TRBJ2-1
TGTGCCAGCAGCGGACTAGCGGGCTTCTGGAATGAGCAGTTCTTC
CASSGLAGFWNEQFF
>TRBV7-3|NA|13|NA|TRBJ1-1
TGTGCCAGCAGCCGGGTGGTACGGACTGAAGCTTTCTTT
CASSRVVRTEAFF
>TRBV5-1|NA|16|few|TRBJ2-3
TGCGCCAGCAGCCAGTTTGTCAGCACTAGCACAGATACGCAGTATTTT
CASSQFVSTSTDTQYF
>TRBV7-8|NA|17|NA|TRBJ2-5
TGCGCCAGCAGCCTTCTAAAGGTCGGGACCGGGGGAGAGACCCAGTACTTC
CASSLLKVGTGGETQYF
>TRBV20-1|TRBD2|20|NA|TRBJ2-3
TGCAGTGCTAGAGATACCCGGAGGGCTAGCGGGAGGCCTAGCACAGATACGCAGTATTTT
CSARDTRRASGRPSTDTQYF
>TRBV7-8|TRBD2|16|NA|TRBJ2-1
TGTGCCAGCAGCTTCTATGCTGCCAGCGGGAACAATGAGCAGTTCTTC
CASSFYAASGNNEQFF
>TRBV6-1|TRBD1|13|NA|TRBJ2-3
TGTGCCAGCCAGGGGACAGGAACAGATACGCAGTATTTT
CASQGTGTDTQYF